This T cell receptor beta chain was recorded in a study of blood T cell repertoires in COVID-19. Study as a whole: Samples of COVID-19 (acute and convalescent) were obtained from the United States, Italy and Spain. T cells, B-cell-depleted T cells, or PBMCs provided the cDNA or gDNA that served as material.

Original data processing: Estimated nucleated cell counts came from reference gene primer amplification. The assay was immunoSEQ multiplex PCR, and TCRdb's table has in-frame clones only and misses some. The V and J calls and clone size come from that table; D and trimming were worked out from the DNA. The data hold under 80,000 clones, with 86% observed a single time. The CDR3 sequence is 11 residues long. Germline V CDR1 and CDR2: ENHRY, SYGVKD. Trimming cost V 4 bases and J 7 bases, with 7 bases left between them. What was sequenced was peripheral blood. The rearrangement uses TRBV10-3 and TRBJ2-5, with TRBD2 as a possible D gene (6 bases). The source of this sequence is an older man with active COVID-19. The CDR3 DNA is TGTGCCATCAGTGTGGGGGGGACCCAGTACTTC. This translates into CAISVGGTQYF.